The source of this TCR beta chain is a study of cytomegalovirus exposure and HLA in healthy donors. Turning to the study itself: Earlier sequencing of about 179 million T cells yielded around 100 million unique TCR beta sequences.

The PCR employed 60 Vbeta primers together with 13 Jbeta primers. This table comes from immunoSEQ multiplex PCR, and its TCRdb copy is limited to in-frame clones, with some not included. The sample gives some 93,000 clones, roughly 63% of which show up once; 5.9% is in the top ten. This clone was seen only a few times. Its specificity is not known. Study observations and caveats: The study dropped some indistinguishable V segments, TRBV6-2 and TRBV6-3 among them.

Germline V gene data show CDR1 as LNHDA and CDR2 as SQIVND (reference sequence). V lost 7 bases, J lost 1 base, and 11 bases lay in between. This CDR3 has 14 residues. The chain links TRBV19 to TRBJ2-4, with D possibly TRBD2 on 6 matching bases. The sequencing sample was made of PBMCs. This TCR derives from a boy younger than 18 in good health and CMV-seropositive. The CDR3 DNA follows: TGTGCCAGTATGAGTCTAGCGGCCAAAAACATTCAGTACTTC. Translation: CASMSLAAKNIQYF. Looking up the rest from reference TRBV19 and TRBJ2-4 gives the full variable domain: DGGITQSPKYLFRKEGQNVTLSCEQNLNHDAMYWYRQDPGQGLRLIYYSQIVNDFQKGDIAEGYSVSREKKESFPLTVTSAQKNPTAFYLCASMSLAAKNIQYFGAGTRLSVL.